Sequencing of this T cell receptor (beta chain) was carried out in a study of blood T cell repertoires in COVID-19. Looking at the study overall: T cells, B-cell-depleted T cells, or PBMCs supplied cDNA or gDNA.

Germline V gene sequence: CDR1 DFQATT, CDR2 SNEGSKA (reference sequence). Trimming removed 3 bases at V and 1 base at J, with 9 bases between. CDR3 length: 14 residues. The data were produced by immunoSEQ multiplex PCR, yet TCRdb's version contains in-frame clones alone and is incomplete. Of about 280,000 clones listed, approximately 86% are singletons. This receptor was obtained from a woman aged 25 to 39 who had recovered from COVID-19. The chain is built from TRBV20-1 and TRBJ2-2, with D unclear. The sample was peripheral blood. The DNA for the CDR3 is TGCAGTGCTAGTGACCCGGGGAACACCGGGGAGCTGTTTTTT. Translated, it gives CSASDPGNTGELFF.